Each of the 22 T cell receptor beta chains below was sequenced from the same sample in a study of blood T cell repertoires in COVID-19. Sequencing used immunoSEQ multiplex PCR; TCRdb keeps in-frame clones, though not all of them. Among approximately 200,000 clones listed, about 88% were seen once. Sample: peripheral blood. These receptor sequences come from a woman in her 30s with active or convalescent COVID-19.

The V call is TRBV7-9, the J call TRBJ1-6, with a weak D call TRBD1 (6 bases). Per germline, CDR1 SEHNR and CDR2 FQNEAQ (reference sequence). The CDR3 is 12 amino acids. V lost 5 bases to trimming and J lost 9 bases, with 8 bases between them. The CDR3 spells CASSLDSSPLHF. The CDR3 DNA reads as TGTGCCAGCAGCCTGGACAGTTCACCCCTCCACTTT. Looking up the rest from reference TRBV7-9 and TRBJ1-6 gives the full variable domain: DTGVSQNPRHKITKRGQNVTFRCDPISEHNRLYWYRQTLGQGPEFLTYFQNEAQLEKSRLLSDRFSAERPKGSFSTLEIQRTEQGDSAMYLCASSLDSSPLHFGNGTRLTVT.

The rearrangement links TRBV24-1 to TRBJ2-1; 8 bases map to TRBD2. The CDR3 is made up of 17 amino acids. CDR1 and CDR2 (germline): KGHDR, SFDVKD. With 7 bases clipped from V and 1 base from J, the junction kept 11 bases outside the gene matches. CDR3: CATSSSGISQSYNEQFF. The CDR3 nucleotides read TGTGCCACCAGCAGTAGCGGGATAAGCCAGTCCTACAATGAGCAGTTCTTC.

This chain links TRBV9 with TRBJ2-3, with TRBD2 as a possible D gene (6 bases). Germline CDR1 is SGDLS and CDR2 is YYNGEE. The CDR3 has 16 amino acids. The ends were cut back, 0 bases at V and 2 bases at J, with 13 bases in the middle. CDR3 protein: CASSVGSGPNTDTQYF. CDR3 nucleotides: TGTGCCAGCAGCGTAGGTAGCGGCCCGAACACAGATACGCAGTATTTT.

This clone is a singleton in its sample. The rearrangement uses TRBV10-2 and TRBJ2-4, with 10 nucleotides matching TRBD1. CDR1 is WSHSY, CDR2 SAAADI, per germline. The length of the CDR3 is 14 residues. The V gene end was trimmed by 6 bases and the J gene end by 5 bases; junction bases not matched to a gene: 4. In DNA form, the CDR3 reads TGCGCCAGCAGAGGGACAGGGGCCCAAAACATTCAGTACTTC. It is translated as CASRGTGAQNIQYF.

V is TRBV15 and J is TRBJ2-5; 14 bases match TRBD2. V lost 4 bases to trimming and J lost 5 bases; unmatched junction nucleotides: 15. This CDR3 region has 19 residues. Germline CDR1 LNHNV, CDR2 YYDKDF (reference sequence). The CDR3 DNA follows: TGTGCCACCAGCACCGGGACTAGCGGGAGAATTTTCCCTAAGGAGACCCAGTACTTC. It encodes CATSTGTSGRIFPKETQYF.

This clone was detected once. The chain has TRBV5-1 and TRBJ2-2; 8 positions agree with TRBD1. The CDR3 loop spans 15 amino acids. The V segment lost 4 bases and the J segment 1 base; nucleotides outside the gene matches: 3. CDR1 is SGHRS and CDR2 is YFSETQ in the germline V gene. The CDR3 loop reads CASSPGTGNTGELFF. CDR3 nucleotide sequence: TGCGCCAGCAGCCCCGGGACAGGGAACACCGGGGAGCTGTTTTTT.

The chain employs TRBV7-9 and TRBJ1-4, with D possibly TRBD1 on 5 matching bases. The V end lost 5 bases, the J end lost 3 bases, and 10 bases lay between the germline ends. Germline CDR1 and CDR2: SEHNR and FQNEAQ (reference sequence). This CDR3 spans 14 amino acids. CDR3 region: CASSKTAPNEKLFF. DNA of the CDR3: TGTGCCAGCAGCAAGACAGCCCCTAATGAAAAACTGTTTTTT.

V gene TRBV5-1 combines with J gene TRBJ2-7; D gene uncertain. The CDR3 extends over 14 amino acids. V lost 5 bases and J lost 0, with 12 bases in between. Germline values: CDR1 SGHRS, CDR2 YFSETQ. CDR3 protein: CASRTVTSSYEQYF. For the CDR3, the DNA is TGCGCCAGCAGAACGGTTACTTCCTCCTACGAGCAGTACTTC.

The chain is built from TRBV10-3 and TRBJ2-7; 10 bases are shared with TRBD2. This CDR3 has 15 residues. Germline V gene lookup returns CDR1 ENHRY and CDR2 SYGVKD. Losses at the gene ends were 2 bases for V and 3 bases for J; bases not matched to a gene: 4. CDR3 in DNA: TGTGCCATCAGTGAGATGCCTAGCGGGGGCTACGAGCAGTACTTC. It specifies CAISEMPSGGYEQYF.

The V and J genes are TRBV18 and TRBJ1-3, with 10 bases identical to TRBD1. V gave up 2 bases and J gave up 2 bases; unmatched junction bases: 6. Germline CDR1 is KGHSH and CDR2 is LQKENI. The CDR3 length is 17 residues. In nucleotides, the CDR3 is TGTGCCAGCTCACCAACCGGGGACAGGGGAGCTGGAAACACCATATATTTT. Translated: CASSPTGDRGAGNTIYF.

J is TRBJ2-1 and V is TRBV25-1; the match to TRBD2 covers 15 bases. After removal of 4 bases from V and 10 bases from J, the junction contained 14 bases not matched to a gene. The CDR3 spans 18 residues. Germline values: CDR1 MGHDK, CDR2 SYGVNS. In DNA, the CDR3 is TGTGCCAGCAGTGCTACTTTCGGACTAGCGGGGGGGCCGGGAGAGCAGTTCTTC. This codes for CASSATFGLAGGPGEQFF.

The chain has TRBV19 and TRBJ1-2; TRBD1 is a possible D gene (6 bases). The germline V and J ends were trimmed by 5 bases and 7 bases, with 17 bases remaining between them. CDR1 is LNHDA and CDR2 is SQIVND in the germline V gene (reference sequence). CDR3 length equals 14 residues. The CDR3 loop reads CASSSQGGFGGYTF. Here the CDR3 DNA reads TGTGCCAGTAGTTCACAGGGTGGATTTGGTGGCTACACCTTC.

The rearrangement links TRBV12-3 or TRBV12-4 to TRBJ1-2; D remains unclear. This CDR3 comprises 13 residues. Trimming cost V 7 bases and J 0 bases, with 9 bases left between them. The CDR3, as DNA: TGTGCCAGCAAGATGACTACTAACTATGGCTACACCTTC. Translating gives CASKMTTNYGYTF.

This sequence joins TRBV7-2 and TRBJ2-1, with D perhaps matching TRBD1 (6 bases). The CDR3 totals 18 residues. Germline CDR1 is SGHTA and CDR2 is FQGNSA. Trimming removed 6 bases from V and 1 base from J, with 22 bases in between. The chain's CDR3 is CASRPRAQGFGSYNEQFF. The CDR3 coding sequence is TGTGCCAGCAGACCGCGAGCGCAGGGGTTCGGGTCCTACAATGAGCAGTTCTTC. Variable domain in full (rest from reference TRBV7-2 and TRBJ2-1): GAGVSQSPSNKVTEKGKDVELRCDPISGHTALYWYRQSLGQGLEFLIYFQGNSAPDKSGLPSDRFSAERTGGSVSTLTIQRTQQEDSAVYLCASRPRAQGFGSYNEQFFGPGTRLTVL.

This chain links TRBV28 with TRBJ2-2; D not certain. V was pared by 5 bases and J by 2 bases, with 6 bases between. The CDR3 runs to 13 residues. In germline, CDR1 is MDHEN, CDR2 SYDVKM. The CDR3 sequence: CASSPLNTGELFF. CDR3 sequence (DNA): TGTGCCAGCAGTCCTCTCAACACCGGGGAGCTGTTTTTT.

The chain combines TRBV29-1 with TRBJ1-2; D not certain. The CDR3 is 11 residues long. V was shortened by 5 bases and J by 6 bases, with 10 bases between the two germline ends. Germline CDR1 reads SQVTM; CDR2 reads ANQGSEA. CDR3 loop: CSVRIGNGYTF. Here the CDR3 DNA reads TGCAGCGTTCGGATCGGGAATGGCTACACCTTC. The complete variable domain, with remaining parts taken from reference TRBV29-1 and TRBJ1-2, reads SAVISQKPSRDICQRGTSLTIQCQVDSQVTMMFWYRQQPGQSLTLIATANQGSEATYESGFVIDKFPISRPNLTFSTLTVSNMSPEDSSIYLCSVRIGNGYTFGSGTRLTVV.

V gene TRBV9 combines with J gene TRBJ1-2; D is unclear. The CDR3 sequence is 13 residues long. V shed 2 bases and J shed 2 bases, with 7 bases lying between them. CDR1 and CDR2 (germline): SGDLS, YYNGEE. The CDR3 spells CASSVAANYGYTF. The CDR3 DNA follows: TGTGCCAGCAGCGTGGCCGCAAACTATGGCTACACCTTC. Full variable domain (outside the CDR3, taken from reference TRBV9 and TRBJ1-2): DSGVTQTPKHLITATGQRVTLRCSPRSGDLSVYWYQQSLDQGLQFLIQYYNGEERAKGNILERFSAQQFPDLHSELNLSSLELGDSALYFCASSVAANYGYTFGSGTRLTVV.

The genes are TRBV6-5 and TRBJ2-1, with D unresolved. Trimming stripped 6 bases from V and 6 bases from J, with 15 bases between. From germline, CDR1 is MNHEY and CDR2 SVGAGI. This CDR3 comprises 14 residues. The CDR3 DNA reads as TGTGCCAGCAGGGATAGCCTTTCGAGCAATGAGCAGTTCTTC. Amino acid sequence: CASRDSLSSNEQFF.

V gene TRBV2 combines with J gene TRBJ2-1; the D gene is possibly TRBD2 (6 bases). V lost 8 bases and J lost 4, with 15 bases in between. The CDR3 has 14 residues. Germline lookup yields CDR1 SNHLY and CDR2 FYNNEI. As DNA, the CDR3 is TGTGCCAGCGAGGGGTTAGCGGCTTACAATGAGCAGTTCTTC. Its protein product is CASEGLAAYNEQFF.

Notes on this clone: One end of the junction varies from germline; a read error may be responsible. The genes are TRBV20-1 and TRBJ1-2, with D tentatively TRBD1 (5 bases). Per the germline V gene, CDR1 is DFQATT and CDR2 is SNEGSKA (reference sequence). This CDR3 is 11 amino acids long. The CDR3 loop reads CSARDSGWLAF. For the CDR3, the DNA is TGCAGTGCTAGAGACTCAGGGTGGCTGGCCTTC.

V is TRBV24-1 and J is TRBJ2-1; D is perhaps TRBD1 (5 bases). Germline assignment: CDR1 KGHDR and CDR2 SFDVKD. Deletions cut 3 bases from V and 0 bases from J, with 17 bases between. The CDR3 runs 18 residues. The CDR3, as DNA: TGTGCCACCAGTGATCCACAAGGGGCCTCAGGCTCCTACAATGAGCAGTTCTTC. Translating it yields CATSDPQGASGSYNEQFF.

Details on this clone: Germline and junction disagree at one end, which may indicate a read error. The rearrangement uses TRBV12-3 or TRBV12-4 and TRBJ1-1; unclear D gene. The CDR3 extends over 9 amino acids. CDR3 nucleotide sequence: TGTGCCAGCAGCCTGGAGGCCGTCTTT. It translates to CASSLEAVF.